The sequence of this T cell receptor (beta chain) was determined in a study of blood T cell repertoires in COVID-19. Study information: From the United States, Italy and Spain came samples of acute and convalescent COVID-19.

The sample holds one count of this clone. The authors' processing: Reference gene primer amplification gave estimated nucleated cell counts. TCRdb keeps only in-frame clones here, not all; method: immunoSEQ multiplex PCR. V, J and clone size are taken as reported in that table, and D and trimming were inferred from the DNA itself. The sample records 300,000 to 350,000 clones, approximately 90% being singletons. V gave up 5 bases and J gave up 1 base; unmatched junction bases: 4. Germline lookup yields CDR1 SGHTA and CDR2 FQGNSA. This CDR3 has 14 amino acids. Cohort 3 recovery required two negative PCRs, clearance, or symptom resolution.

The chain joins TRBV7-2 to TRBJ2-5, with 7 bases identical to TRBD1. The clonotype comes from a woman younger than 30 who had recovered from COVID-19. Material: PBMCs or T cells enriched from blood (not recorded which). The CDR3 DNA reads TGTGCCAGCAGCCTCGGGACAGCCCAAGAGACCCAGTACTTC. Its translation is CASSLGTAQETQYF.